Reported below is one T cell receptor (beta chain). The data were taken from a study of control samples from healthy donors and cancer patients. Sequencing was performed with immunoSEQ multiplex PCR; in TCRdb, only in-frame clones are kept and a portion is missing. This sample carries under 200,000 clones, approximately 94% of them seen once, and the ten largest clones take over 6.5%. This receptor was identified in a woman aged 40 to 50 in good health. Sequenced material: blood.

CDR3 in amino acids: CASSPRQGHGYTF. The DNA of the CDR3 is TGCGCCAGCAGCCCGAGACAGGGGCATGGCTACACCTTC. The V gene is TRBV5-1, the J gene TRBJ1-2; 8 nucleotides align to TRBD1. Germline V lookup: CDR1 SGHRS, CDR2 YFSETQ. V lost 4 bases and J lost 6; bases outside the gene matches: 5. This CDR3 has 13 residues. The variable domain in full, completed from reference TRBV5-1 and TRBJ1-2, reads KAGVTQTPRYLIKTRGQQVTLSCSPISGHRSVSWYQQTPGQGLQFLFEYFSETQRNKGNFPGRFSGRQFSNSRSEMNVSTLELGDSALYLCASSPRQGHGYTFGSGTRLTVV.